This TCR beta chain was profiled in a study of OX40 agonist ivuxolimab in advanced cancers. Study in general: Two patients with cutaneous melanoma and one with hepatocellular carcinoma, three in total, showed partial responses. Overall study results and limits: In the 0.1 to 3.0 mg/kg range, CD4+ and CD8+ blood T cells had expanded clonally by week 6. Specificity for antigen went undetermined in the expanded peripheral T cells.

As regards this clone: Its antigen remains unidentified.

This CDR3 comprises 15 residues. The V end lost 0 bases, the J end lost 1 base, and 6 bases lay between the germline ends. Germline V gene data show CDR1 as PRHDT and CDR2 as FYEKMQ (reference sequence). The table came from immunoSEQ multiplex PCR; TCRdb's copy has only in-frame clones and leaves some out. Among roughly 100,000 clones listed, roughly 88% were seen once. Sampling times: baseline, cycle 4 day 1, cycle 7 day 1. The V gene is TRBV13, the J gene TRBJ2-2; D unclear. The sequence derives from an adult with an advanced solid tumor such as melanoma, head and neck, liver or kidney cancer. The material was CD4+ or CD8+ T cells sorted from blood, obtained in a trial of the OX40 agonist ivuxolimab. The CDR3 is CASSLGSRNTGELFF. In DNA, the CDR3 is TGTGCCAGCAGCTTAGGCTCTCGGAACACCGGGGAGCTGTTTTTT.